Below are 14 T cell receptor beta chains sequenced from a single sample in a study of pediatric ulcerative colitis. Produced via immunoSEQ multiplex PCR; TCRdb's table is partial and in-frame only. The data show around 65,000 clones, with 70% to 80% seen just once and around 5.2% held by the top ten. Sequencing used blood. These receptors were collected from a boy under 18 with moderate ulcerative colitis.

This chain uses TRBV29-1 with TRBJ2-7, with 8 nucleotides matching TRBD1. This CDR3 is 11 amino acids long. From germline, CDR1 is SQVTM and CDR2 ANQGSEA. Losses at the gene ends were 3 bases for V and 5 bases for J; bases not matched to a gene: 0. The CDR3: CSVETGDEQYF. As DNA, the CDR3 is TGCAGCGTTGAGACAGGGGACGAGCAGTACTTC.

This rearrangement joins TRBV7-7 to TRBJ2-7; TRBD1 matches at 11 bases. Losses at the gene ends were 5 bases for V and 5 bases for J; bases not matched to a gene: 2. Germline values: CDR1 SSHAT, CDR2 FNYEAQ (reference sequence). This CDR3 is built from 13 residues. The CDR3 sequence is CASSTGQGDEQYF. The CDR3 DNA is TGTGCCAGCAGCACGGGACAGGGGGACGAGCAGTACTTC.

The chain combines TRBV5-3 with TRBJ2-7; TRBD2 agrees at 7 bases. TRBV5-3 is an ORF; its function is uncertain. J gave up 0 bases and V 7 bases, and 4 bases lay outside the gene matches. The length of the CDR3 is 13 residues. The chain's CDR3 is CARLPGGSYEQYF. Written as DNA, the CDR3 is TGTGCCAGACTCCCGGGGGGCTCCTACGAGCAGTACTTC.

The chain joins TRBV5-1 to TRBJ2-3, with 7 nucleotides matching TRBD1. The CDR3 is made up of 16 amino acids. The germline gives CDR1 SGHRS, CDR2 YFSETQ. The junction had 16 bases not matched to a gene; V was cut back by 6 bases and J by 6 bases. The CDR3 spells CASKGQAALSRDTQYF. CDR3 coding DNA: TGCGCCAGCAAAGGACAGGCGGCCCTATCGAGGGATACGCAGTATTTT.

On this clone itself: The DNA is left out, because the CDR3 cannot be placed on it with certainty; the CDR3 is given as TCRdb lists it. The chain carries TRBV12-5 and TRBJ2-4; no DNA check was done on the table's D call, TRBD1. The CDR3 is made up of 19 amino acids, end residues included. CDR1 is LGHNT, CDR2 FRNRAP, per germline. This chain's CDR3 is CASGLAQADRALAKNIQYF.

The chain links TRBV7-8 to TRBJ2-3; no reliable D call. V lost 1 base and J lost 0, with 5 bases in between. CDR1 and CDR2 from the germline V gene are SGHVS and FQNEAQ. This CDR3 region has 14 residues. The CDR3 sequence: CASSLEASTDTQYF. The CDR3 DNA is TGTGCCAGCAGCTTAGAGGCTAGCACAGATACGCAGTATTTT. The full variable domain, completed using reference TRBV7-8 and TRBJ2-3, is GAGVSQSPRYKVAKRGQDVALRCDPISGHVSLFWYQQALGQGPEFLTYFQNEAQLDKSGLPSDRFFAERPEGSVSTLKIQRTQQEDSAVYLCASSLEASTDTQYFGPGTRLTVL.

This chain uses TRBV4-3 with TRBJ2-2; D may correspond to TRBD1 or TRBD2 (5 bases each). Trimming removed 4 bases at V and 1 base at J, with 7 bases between. CDR3 length: 14 residues. Per the germline V gene, CDR1 is LGHNA and CDR2 is YSLEER. CDR3 residues: CASSRGGNTGELFF. The CDR3, as DNA: TGCGCCAGCAGCCGTGGGGGGAACACCGGGGAGCTGTTTTTT.

The V gene is TRBV6-1, the J gene TRBJ2-7, with a weak D call TRBD1 (6 bases). The CDR3 sequence is 13 residues long. Germline V gene sequence: CDR1 MNHNS, CDR2 SASEGT. Between the trimmed V and J ends, which lost 7 bases and 5 bases, there was a span of 15 bases. CDR3 residues: CASKLTGRNEQYF. In DNA form, the CDR3 reads TGTGCCAGCAAACTGACAGGACGGAACGAGCAGTACTTC.

This chain uses TRBV7-6 with TRBJ2-7, with D perhaps TRBD1 (6 bases). V was clipped by 0 bases and J by 3 bases, with 9 bases between them. The CDR3 totals 14 residues. CDR1 and CDR2 from the germline V gene are SGHVS and FNYEAQ. CDR3 loop: CASSLAEGGYEQYF. The CDR3 coding sequence is TGTGCCAGCAGCTTAGCTGAAGGGGGCTACGAGCAGTACTTC.

This chain uses TRBV5-6 with TRBJ1-2, with 10 nucleotides matching TRBD1. From germline, CDR1 is SGHDT and CDR2 YYEEEE. The CDR3 length is 15 residues. The trim removed 3 bases at V and 7 bases at J, leaving 9 bases unmatched. The CDR3 DNA is TGTGCCAGCAGCTCAATCCGGGACAGGGGATCTGGCTACACCTTC. Amino acid sequence: CASSSIRDRGSGYTF.

The rearrangement links TRBV19 to TRBJ2-6; 7 bases map to TRBD1. Germline lookup yields CDR1 LNHDA and CDR2 SQIVND (reference sequence). V shed 4 bases and J 0 bases; nucleotides not matched to a gene: 12. The CDR3 sequence is 19 residues long. The chain's CDR3 is CASSTEGQSLVSGANVLTF. In DNA form, the CDR3 reads TGTGCCAGTAGTACCGAGGGACAGTCCTTGGTCTCTGGGGCCAACGTCCTGACTTTC.

The chain is built from TRBV7-8 and TRBJ2-1; 9 bases line up with TRBD1. Per the germline V gene, CDR1 is SGHVS and CDR2 is FQNEAQ. V trimming: 5 bases; J trimming: 16 bases; junction bases outside the gene matches: 12. This CDR3 has 13 residues. The DNA of the CDR3 is TGTGCCAGCAGCCAGAGGACAGGGGCCCCCGATTTCTTC. This codes for CASSQRTGAPDFF.

This clone is labeled as medium-sized. This chain connects TRBV29-1 to TRBJ1-5; D possibly corresponds to TRBD1 (6 bases). V lost 7 bases, J lost 2 bases, and 15 bases lay in between. The CDR3 has 14 amino acids. Per the germline V gene, CDR1 is SQVTM and CDR2 is ANQGSEA. CDR3 residues: CSANQGSGNQPQHF. CDR3 bases: TGCAGCGCAAATCAGGGGTCGGGCAATCAGCCCCAGCATTTT.

The gene calls are TRBV27 and TRBJ1-5; D unclear. Germline V lookup: CDR1 MNHEY, CDR2 SMNVEV (reference sequence). V lost 4 bases, J lost 1 base, and 5 bases lay in between. This CDR3 comprises 13 residues. This chain's CDR3 is CASSYGSNQPQHF. The CDR3 DNA is TGTGCCAGCAGTTATGGAAGCAATCAGCCCCAGCATTTT.